The clone carrying this TCR beta chain appeared many times. Its antigen is unknown. Included hyperthyroidism patients were aged 18 to 65 and newly diagnosed (under 2 months' duration). This sample stems from a study of Graves' ophthalmopathy and Graves' hyperthyroidism. The study, taken as a whole, reports: As the model predicted ophthalmopathy progression, it achieved a sensitivity of about 71% and a specificity of about 72%. A majority of expanded thyroid clonotypes exceeding 0.001 frequency were likewise present in blood.

There are 14 residues in the CDR3. Germline V gene lookup returns CDR1 DFQATT and CDR2 SNEGSKA (reference sequence). The trim removed 7 bases at V and 6 bases at J, leaving 13 bases unmatched. The study amplified TCR beta CDR3 regions using RNA transcripts. A first-round RT-PCR used HTBI primers, followed by a second-round multiplex PCR. Using its own MiXCR run on the multiplex PCR reads, TCRdb lists one record per CDR3 protein. The sample lists more than 1,000,000 distinct CDR3 sequences; about two fifths were seen once. Sequenced sample: peripheral blood or thyroid tissue (not recorded which). The sequence came from an adult man with Graves' hyperthyroidism. The chain carries TRBV20-1 and TRBJ1-1, with 8 positions matching TRBD1. CDR3 residues: CSVPSAGGLAEAFF. CDR3 nucleotides: TGCAGTGTCCCATCTGCAGGGGGCCTCGCTGAAGCTTTCTTT.